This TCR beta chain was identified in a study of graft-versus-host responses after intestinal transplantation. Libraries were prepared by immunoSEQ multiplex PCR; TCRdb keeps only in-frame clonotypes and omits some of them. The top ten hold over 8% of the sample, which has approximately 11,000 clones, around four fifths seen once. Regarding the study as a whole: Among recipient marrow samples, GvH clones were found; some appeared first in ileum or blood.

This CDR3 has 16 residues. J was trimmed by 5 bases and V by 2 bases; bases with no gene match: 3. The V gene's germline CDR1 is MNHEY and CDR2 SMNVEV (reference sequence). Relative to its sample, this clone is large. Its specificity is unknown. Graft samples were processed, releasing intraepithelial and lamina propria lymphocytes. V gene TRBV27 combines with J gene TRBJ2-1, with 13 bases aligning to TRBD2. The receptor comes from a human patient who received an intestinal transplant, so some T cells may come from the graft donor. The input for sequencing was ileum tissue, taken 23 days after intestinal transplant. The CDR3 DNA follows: TGTGCCAGCAGTTTACGGACTAGCGGGAGAAACAATGAGCAGTTCTTC. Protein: CASSLRTSGRNNEQFF.